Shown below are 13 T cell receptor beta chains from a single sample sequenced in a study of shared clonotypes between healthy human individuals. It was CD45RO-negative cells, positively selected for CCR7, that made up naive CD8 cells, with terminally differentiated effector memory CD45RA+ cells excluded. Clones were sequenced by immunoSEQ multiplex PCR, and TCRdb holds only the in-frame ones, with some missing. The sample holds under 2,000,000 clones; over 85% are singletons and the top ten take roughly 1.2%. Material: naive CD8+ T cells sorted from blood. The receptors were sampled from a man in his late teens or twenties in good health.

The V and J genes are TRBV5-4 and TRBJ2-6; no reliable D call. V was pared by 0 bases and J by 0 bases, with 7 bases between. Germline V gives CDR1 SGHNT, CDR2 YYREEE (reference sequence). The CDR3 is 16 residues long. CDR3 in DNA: TGTGCCAGCAGCTTGGTGGAAGACTCTGGGGCCAACGTCCTGACTTTC. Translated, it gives CASSLVEDSGANVLTF.

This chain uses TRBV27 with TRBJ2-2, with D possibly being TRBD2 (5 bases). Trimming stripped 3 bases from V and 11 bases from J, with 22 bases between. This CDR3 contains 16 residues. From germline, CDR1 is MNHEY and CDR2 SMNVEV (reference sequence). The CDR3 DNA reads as TGTGCCAGCAGTTTCGTACGCGGAGCCCCGGGATCAGAGCTGTTTTTT. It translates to CASSFVRGAPGSELFF.

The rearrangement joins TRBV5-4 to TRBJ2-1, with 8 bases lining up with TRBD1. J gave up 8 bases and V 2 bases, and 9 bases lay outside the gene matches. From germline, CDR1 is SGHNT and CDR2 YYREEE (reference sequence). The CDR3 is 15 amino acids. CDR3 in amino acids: CASSFGTGISYEQFF. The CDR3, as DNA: TGTGCCAGCAGCTTCGGGACAGGTATTTCGTATGAGCAGTTCTTC. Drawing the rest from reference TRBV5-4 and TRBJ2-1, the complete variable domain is ETGVTQSPTHLIKTRGQQVTLRCSSQSGHNTVSWYQQALGQGPQFIFQYYREEENGRGNFPPRFSGLQFPNYSSELNVNALELDDSALYLCASSFGTGISYEQFFGPGTRLTVL.

Here the CDR3 reads CASPFSNSGTDTQYF. CDR3 DNA: TGTGCCAGCCCTTTCTCCAACAGTGGGACAGATACGCAGTATTTT. This chain uses TRBV25-1 with TRBJ2-3; D unresolved. Trimming stripped 8 bases from V and 3 bases from J, with 18 bases between. Germline V lookup: CDR1 MGHDK, CDR2 SYGVNS. The CDR3 has 15 amino acids.

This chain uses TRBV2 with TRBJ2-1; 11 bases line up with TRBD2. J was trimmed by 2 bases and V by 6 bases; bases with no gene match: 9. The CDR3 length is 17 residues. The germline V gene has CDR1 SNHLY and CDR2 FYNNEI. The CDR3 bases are TGTGCCAGCAGCGTAGCGGGAGGGTTTTACACCTACAATGAGCAGTTCTTC. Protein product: CASSVAGGFYTYNEQFF. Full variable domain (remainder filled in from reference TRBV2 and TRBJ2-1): EPEVTQTPSHQVTQMGQEVILRCVPISNHLYFYWYRQILGQKVEFLVSFYNNEISEKSEIFDDQFSVERPDGSNFTLKIRSTKLEDSAMYFCASSVAGGFYTYNEQFFGPGTRLTVL.

CDR3 in amino acids: CASSQEGSGVPYEQYF. In DNA form, the CDR3 reads TGCGCCAGCAGCCAAGAAGGGTCAGGGGTGCCCTACGAGCAGTACTTC. This rearrangement joins TRBV4-3 to TRBJ2-7, with D perhaps TRBD1 (6 bases). CDR3 length: 16 residues. V was clipped by 0 bases and J by 2 bases, with 14 bases between them. CDR1 is LGHNA and CDR2 is YSLEER in the germline V gene.

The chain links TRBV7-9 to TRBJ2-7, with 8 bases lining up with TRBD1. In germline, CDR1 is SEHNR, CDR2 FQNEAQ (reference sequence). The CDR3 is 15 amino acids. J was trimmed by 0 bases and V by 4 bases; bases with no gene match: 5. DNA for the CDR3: TGTGCCAGCAGCTGGACAGGGAGAAACTCCTACGAGCAGTACTTC. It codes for CASSWTGRNSYEQYF.

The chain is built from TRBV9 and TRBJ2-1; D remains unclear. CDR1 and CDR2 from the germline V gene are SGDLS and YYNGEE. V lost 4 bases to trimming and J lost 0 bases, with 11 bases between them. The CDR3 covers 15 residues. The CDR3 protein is CASSPPRPSYNEQFF. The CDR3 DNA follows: TGTGCCAGCAGCCCCCCACGCCCCTCCTACAATGAGCAGTTCTTC.

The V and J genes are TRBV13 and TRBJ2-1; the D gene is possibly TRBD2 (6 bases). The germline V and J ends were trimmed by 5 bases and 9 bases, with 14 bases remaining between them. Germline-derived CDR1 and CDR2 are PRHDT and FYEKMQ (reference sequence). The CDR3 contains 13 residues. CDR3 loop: CASSGETSSEQFF. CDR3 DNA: TGTGCCAGCAGCGGAGAGACTAGTTCTGAGCAGTTCTTC.

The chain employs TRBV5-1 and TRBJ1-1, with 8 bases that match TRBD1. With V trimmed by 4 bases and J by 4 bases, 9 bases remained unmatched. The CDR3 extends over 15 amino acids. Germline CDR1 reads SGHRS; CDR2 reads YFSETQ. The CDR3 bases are TGCGCCAGCAGCCTAAGACAGGGGTGGTCCACTGAAGCTTTCTTT. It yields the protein CASSLRQGWSTEAFF. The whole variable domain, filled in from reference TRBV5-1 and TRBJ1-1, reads KAGVTQTPRYLIKTRGQQVTLSCSPISGHRSVSWYQQTPGQGLQFLFEYFSETQRNKGNFPGRFSGRQFSNSRSEMNVSTLELGDSALYLCASSLRQGWSTEAFFGQGTRLTVV.

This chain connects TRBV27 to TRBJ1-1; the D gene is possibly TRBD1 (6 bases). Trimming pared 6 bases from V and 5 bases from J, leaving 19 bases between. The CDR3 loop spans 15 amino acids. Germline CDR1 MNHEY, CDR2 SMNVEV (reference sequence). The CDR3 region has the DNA TGTGCCAGCAGATTTAGGGAAGGGGGGTGGACTGAAGCTTTCTTT. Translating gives CASRFREGGWTEAFF.

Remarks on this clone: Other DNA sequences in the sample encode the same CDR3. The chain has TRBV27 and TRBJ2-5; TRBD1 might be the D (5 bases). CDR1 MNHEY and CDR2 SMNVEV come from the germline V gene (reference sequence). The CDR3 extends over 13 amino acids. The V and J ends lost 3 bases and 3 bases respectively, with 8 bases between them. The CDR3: CASSFLGEETQYF. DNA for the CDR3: TGTGCCAGCAGTTTTTTAGGGGAAGAGACCCAGTACTTC.

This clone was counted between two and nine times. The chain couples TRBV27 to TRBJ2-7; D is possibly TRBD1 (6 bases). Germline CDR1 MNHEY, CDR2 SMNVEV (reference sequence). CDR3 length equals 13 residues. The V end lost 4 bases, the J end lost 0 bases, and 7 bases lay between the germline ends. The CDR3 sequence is CASSWDTSYEQYF. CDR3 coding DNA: TGTGCCAGCAGTTGGGACACCTCCTACGAGCAGTACTTC.